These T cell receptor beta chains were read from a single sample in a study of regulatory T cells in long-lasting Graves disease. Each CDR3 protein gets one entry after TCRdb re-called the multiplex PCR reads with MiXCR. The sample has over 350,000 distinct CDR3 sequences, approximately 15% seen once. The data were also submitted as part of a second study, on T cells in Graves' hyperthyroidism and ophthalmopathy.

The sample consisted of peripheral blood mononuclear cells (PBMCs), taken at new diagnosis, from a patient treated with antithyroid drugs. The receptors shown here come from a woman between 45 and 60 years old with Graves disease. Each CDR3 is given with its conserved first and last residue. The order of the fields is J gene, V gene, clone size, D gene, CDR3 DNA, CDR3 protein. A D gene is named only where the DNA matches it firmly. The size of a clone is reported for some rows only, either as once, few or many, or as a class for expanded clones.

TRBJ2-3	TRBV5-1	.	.	TGCGCCAGCAGCTTGGCCGAGACTACTGATACGCAGTATTTT	CASSLAETTDTQYF
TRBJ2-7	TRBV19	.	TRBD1	TGTGCCAGTAGCAGAGGGTCCGGGACAGGGGTCTACGAGCAGTACTTC	CASSRGSGTGVYEQYF
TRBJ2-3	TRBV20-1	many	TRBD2	TGCAGTGCTAGAGCGAGACTAGCGGGATCAGGGGCAGGGACAGATACGCAGTATTTT	CSARARLAGSGAGTDTQYF
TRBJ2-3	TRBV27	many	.	TGTGCCAGCAGTTCCTTACTCGGAGGCAGCACAGATACGCAGTATTTT	CASSSLLGGSTDTQYF
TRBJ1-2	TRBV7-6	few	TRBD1	TGTGCCAGCAGCAAGGGACAGGGCGACGGCTACACCTTC	CASSKGQGDGYTF
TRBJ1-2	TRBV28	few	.	TGTGCCAGCAGTACTCCGGGGGTTGGCTACACCTTC	CASSTPGVGYTF
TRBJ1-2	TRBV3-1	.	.	TGTGCCAGCAGCCAAGACCCGGGGTCGGGTGGCTACACCTTC	CASSQDPGSGGYTF
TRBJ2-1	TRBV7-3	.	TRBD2	TGTGCCAGCAGCCGGACTAGCGGCGGTGAGCAGTTCTTC	CASSRTSGGEQFF
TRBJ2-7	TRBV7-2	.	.	TGTGCCAGCAGCTTAGGGGTCGGGGGCCCGTACGAGCAGTACTTC	CASSLGVGGPYEQYF
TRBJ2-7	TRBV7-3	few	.	TGTGCCAGCAGCTTAGATAGGCGGTACGAGCAGTACTTC	CASSLDRRYEQYF
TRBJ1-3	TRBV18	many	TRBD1	TGTGCCAGCTCACCGGGACAGCCTGGAAACACCATATATTTT	CASSPGQPGNTIYF
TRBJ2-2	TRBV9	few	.	TGTGCCAGCAGGGAGCTTAACACCGGGGAGCTGTTTTTT	CASRELNTGELFF
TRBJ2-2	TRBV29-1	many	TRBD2	TGCAGCGTTGAAGATCCCGGACTAGCGGGCGCCGGGGAGCTGTTTTTT	CSVEDPGLAGAGELFF
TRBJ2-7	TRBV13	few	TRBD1	TGTGCCAGCAGCACAGGGGAAGGGACCTACGAGCAGTACTTC	CASSTGEGTYEQYF
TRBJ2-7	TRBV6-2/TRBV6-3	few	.	TGTGCCAGCAGTTACTCTGGGGAGTACGAGCAGTACTTC	CASSYSGEYEQYF
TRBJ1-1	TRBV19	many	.	TGTGCCAGTACTCGGGACCTAAACACTGAAGCTTTCTTT	CASTRDLNTEAFF
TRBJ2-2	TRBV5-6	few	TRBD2	TGTGCCAGCAGCGACTTAGCGGGAGGGAACACCGGGGAGCTGTTTTTT	CASSDLAGGNTGELFF
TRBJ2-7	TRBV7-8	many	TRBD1	TGTGCCAGCAGCCGGGGGCGTGGGACAGGGGACGACGAGCAGTACTTC	CASSRGRGTGDDEQYF
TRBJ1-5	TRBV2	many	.	TGTGCCAGCATGGACAGCAATCAGCCCCAGCATTTT	CASMDSNQPQHF
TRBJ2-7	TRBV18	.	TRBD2	TGTGCCAGCTCACCTCCGGGACTAGCCCCTTTCGAGCAGTACTTC	CASSPPGLAPFEQYF
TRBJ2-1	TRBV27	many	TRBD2	TGTGCCAGCAGTTTAGTGGGGACTAGGAACAATGAGCAGTTCTTC	CASSLVGTRNNEQFF
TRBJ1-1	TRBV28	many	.	TGTGCCAGCAGTCGCTGGACAGAATTGAACACTGAAGCTTTCTTT	CASSRWTELNTEAFF
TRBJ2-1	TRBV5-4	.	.	TGTGCCAGCAGCTTGACAGCCAGCTCCTACAATGAGCAGTTCTTC	CASSLTASSYNEQFF
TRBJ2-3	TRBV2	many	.	TGTGCCAGCAGGACCCGAACTAGCACAGATACGCAGTATTTT	CASRTRTSTDTQYF
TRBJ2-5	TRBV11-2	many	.	TGTGCCAGCAGCCGCCTCTTAGTCGGGCAAGAGACCCAGTACTTC	CASSRLLVGQETQYF
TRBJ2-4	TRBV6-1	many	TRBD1	TGTGCCAGCACCACAGGACAGGGCGGGAACATTCAGTACTTC	CASTTGQGGNIQYF
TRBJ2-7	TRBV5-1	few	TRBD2	TGCGCCAGCAGCTTGGATTTAGCGGGAGGACGCGAGCAGTACTTC	CASSLDLAGGREQYF
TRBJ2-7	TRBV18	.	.	TGTGCCAGCTCACCTTTACAGGGTGGTGACGAGCAGTACTTC	CASSPLQGGDEQYF
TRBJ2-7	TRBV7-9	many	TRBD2	TGTGCCAGCAGCCCCCTAGCGGGAGGGCCGGGCGAGCAGTACTTC	CASSPLAGGPGEQYF
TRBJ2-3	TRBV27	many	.	TGTGCCAGCAGTTTATATCCAGCGGGCACGCAGTATTTT	CASSLYPAGTQYF
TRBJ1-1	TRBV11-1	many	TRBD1	TGTGCCAGCAGTCGATGGACAGGGACCCCTGAAGCTTTCTTT	CASSRWTGTPEAFF
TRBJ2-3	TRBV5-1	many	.	TGCGCCAGCAGCGAGGGGCCAATTCGGAGGGTATCGCAGTATTTT	CASSEGPIRRVSQYF
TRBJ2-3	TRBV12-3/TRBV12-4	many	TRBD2	TGTGCCAGCAGTTTATGGGGTCCTAGCGGGCTGACAGATACGCAGTATTTT	CASSLWGPSGLTDTQYF
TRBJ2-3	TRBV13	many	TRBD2	TGTGCCAGCAGCTTAGGGGCCCTAGCGGAAACTAGCACAGATACGCAGTATTTT	CASSLGALAETSTDTQYF
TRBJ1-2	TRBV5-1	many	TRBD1	TGCGCCAGCAGCTGGGGACAGGACTATGGCTACACCTTC	CASSWGQDYGYTF
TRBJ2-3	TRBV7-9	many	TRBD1	TGTGCCAGCAGCTTAGGGACAGGGATGTTGGATACGCAGTATTTT	CASSLGTGMLDTQYF
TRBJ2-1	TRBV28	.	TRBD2	TGTGCCAGCAGTCCCCCCGGGCCTAGCGGGAGGCCGAATGAGCAGTTCTTC	CASSPPGPSGRPNEQFF
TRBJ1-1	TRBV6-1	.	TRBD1	TGTGCCAGCAGAAACAGGGGTAACACTGAAGCTTTCTTT	CASRNRGNTEAFF
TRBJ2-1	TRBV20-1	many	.	TGCAGTGCTAGAGATGGCGGGAACGAGCAGTTCTTC	CSARDGGNEQFF
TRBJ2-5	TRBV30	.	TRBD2	TGTGCCTCAGCTATAGGATGGCTAGCGGGAGGGGAGACCCAGTACTTC	CASAIGWLAGGETQYF
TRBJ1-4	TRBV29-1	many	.	TGCAGCGTTTTTGGGTCGAACAATGAAAAACTGTTTTTT	CSVFGSNNEKLFF
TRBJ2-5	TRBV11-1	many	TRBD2	TGTGCCAGCAGCTTAATCCAGCGGGAGATTGAGACCCAGTACTTC	CASSLIQREIETQYF
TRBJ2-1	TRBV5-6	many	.	TGTGCCAGCAGCTCCACGTACCCGGGCTATGAGCAGTTCTTC	CASSSTYPGYEQFF
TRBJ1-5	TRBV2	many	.	TGTGCCAGCGGGGATAGGGCGGCGGATCAGCCCCAGCATTTT	CASGDRAADQPQHF
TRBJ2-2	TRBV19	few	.	TGTGCCAGTAGTATGTACCAGAACACCGGGGAGCTGTTTTTT	CASSMYQNTGELFF
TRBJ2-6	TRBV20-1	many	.	TGCAGTGCTAGAGATCCCAGAAGCCTTACTGGGGCCAACGTCCTGACTTTC	CSARDPRSLTGANVLTF
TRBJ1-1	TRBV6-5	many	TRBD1	TGTGCCAGCAGTTACTCAGGACAGGGAGGGAGTGAAGCTTTCTTT	CASSYSGQGGSEAFF
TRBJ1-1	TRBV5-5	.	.	TGTGCCAGCAGCTTGGATGTCAGGAGGAACACTGAAGCTTTCTTT	CASSLDVRRNTEAFF
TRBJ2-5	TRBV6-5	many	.	TGTGCCAGCAGTTCCCCAGTCCAAGAGACCCAGTACTTC	CASSSPVQETQYF
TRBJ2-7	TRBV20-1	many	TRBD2	TGCAGTGCTAATCCTAGCGGGGTGCGGGGGGAGCAGTACTTC	CSANPSGVRGEQYF